One sample yielded the 30 T cell receptor beta chains listed below, sequenced in a study of untreated major depressive disorder. Findings of the study overall: CD4+ T cells from depressed patients used TRBV05-01 (Vbeta 5.1) more often than controls.

Repertoires were generated with immunoSEQ multiplex PCR, while TCRdb's copy carries only in-frame clones and drops some. Of more than 15,000 clones listed, roughly 90% are singletons. Which antigens these TCRs recognize remains unknown. Input material: CD4+ T cells from PBMCs. The origin of the receptors is a woman aged 40 to 50 with major depressive disorder.

The chain employs TRBV7-9 and TRBJ1-2; TRBD1 agrees at 10 bases. CDR3 length: 15 residues. V lost 2 bases to trimming and J lost 6 bases; unmatched junction nucleotides: 6. Germline V gene lookup returns CDR1 SEHNR and CDR2 FQNEAQ (reference sequence). This chain's CDR3 is CASSLRTGGEDGYTF. For the CDR3, the DNA is TGTGCCAGCAGCTTAAGGACAGGGGGTGAGGATGGCTACACCTTC. Variable domain in full (rest from reference TRBV7-9 and TRBJ1-2): DTGVSQNPRHKITKRGQNVTFRCDPISEHNRLYWYRQTLGQGPEFLTYFQNEAQLEKSRLLSDRFSAERPKGSFSTLEIQRTEQGDSAMYLCASSLRTGGEDGYTFGSGTRLTVV.

The J gene is TRBJ2-1, the V gene TRBV19; 10 nucleotides line up with TRBD2. The length of the CDR3 is 16 residues. Germline values: CDR1 LNHDA, CDR2 SQIVND (reference sequence). The V segment lost 7 bases and the J segment 9 bases; nucleotides outside the gene matches: 15. The DNA for the CDR3 is TGTGCCAGTAAAGAGGGAACTAGCGGGAAATGGGGTGAGCAGTTCTTC. Translation: CASKEGTSGKWGEQFF. Using reference TRBV19 and TRBJ2-1 for the parts outside the CDR3, the full variable domain is DGGITQSPKYLFRKEGQNVTLSCEQNLNHDAMYWYRQDPGQGLRLIYYSQIVNDFQKGDIAEGYSVSREKKESFPLTVTSAQKNPTAFYLCASKEGTSGKWGEQFFGPGTRLTVL.

This rearrangement joins TRBV30 to TRBJ2-1; tentatively, D is TRBD2 (5 bases). V was cut by 0 bases and J by 0 bases, with 15 bases left in between. The CDR3 sequence is 17 residues long. The germline V gene encodes CDR1 GTSNPN and CDR2 SVGIG (reference sequence). CDR3 DNA sequence: TGTGCCTGGAGTGTAAGAGGGTCGAGGGCCTCCTACAATGAGCAGTTCTTC. Amino acids: CAWSVRGSRASYNEQFF.

The chain is built from TRBV29-1 and TRBJ2-3; perhaps TRBD1 as D (6 bases). Germline values: CDR1 SQVTM, CDR2 ANQGSEA. Trimming shortened V by 7 bases and J by 10 bases, and 18 bases separated the two germline ends. There are 12 residues in the CDR3. The DNA for the CDR3 is TGCAGCGCCCATAACAGGGCAACGTCGCAGTATTTT. This translates into CSAHNRATSQYF.

The chain uses TRBV25-1 and TRBJ2-2; TRBD1 matches at 11 bases. Germline CDR1 and CDR2: MGHDK and SYGVNS. This CDR3 is 13 amino acids long. Trimming cost V 8 bases and J 5 bases; bases outside gene matches: 1. CDR3 sequence (DNA): TGTGCCAGCGGACAGGGGGCGACCGGGGAGCTGTTTTTT. Translation gives CASGQGATGELFF.

This chain joins TRBV7-8 and TRBJ2-1, with D uncertain. V was clipped by 1 base and J by 8 bases, with 15 bases between them. Per the germline V gene, CDR1 is SGHVS and CDR2 is FQNEAQ. This CDR3 spans 15 amino acids. CDR3 loop: CASSLVEGQYYEQFF. The CDR3 DNA is TGTGCCAGCAGCTTAGTTGAAGGGCAGTATTATGAGCAGTTCTTC.

This chain connects TRBV18 to TRBJ1-3; maybe TRBD1 (5 bases). Trimming took off 2 bases at V and 7 bases at J, with 15 bases between the two ends. CDR3 length: 15 amino acids. The germline V gene encodes CDR1 KGHSH and CDR2 LQKENI. The CDR3 coding sequence is TGTGCCAGCTCACCATCCATCGGGGGTAGGAACACCATATATTTT. It yields the protein CASSPSIGGRNTIYF.

The CDR3 region is CASRQLGSYNEQFF. In DNA form, the CDR3 reads TGTGCCAGCAGGCAACTAGGCTCCTACAATGAGCAGTTCTTC. The V call is TRBV6-5, the J call TRBJ2-1; D is perhaps TRBD2 (5 bases). V was clipped by 6 bases and J by 0 bases, with 9 bases between them. CDR3 size: 14 residues. Germline CDR1 and CDR2: MNHEY and SVGAGI.

The chain couples TRBV5-1 to TRBJ1-2; D ambiguous. V lost 5 bases, J lost 8 bases, and 13 bases lay in between. Germline lookup yields CDR1 SGHRS and CDR2 YFSETQ. This CDR3 has 12 residues. The CDR3 nucleotides are TGCGCCAGCAGGATAATAGGATGGGGCTACACCTTC. Amino acid sequence: CASRIIGWGYTF.

This clone has a single count. The chain employs TRBV7-9 and TRBJ2-1; D possibly corresponds to TRBD1 (5 bases). V gave up 2 bases and J gave up 7 bases, with 9 bases separating them. Germline lookup yields CDR1 SEHNR and CDR2 FQNEAQ (reference sequence). This CDR3 is built from 13 residues. CDR3 nucleotide sequence: TGTGCCAGCAGCTTACAACCAGGGAATGAGCAGTTCTTC. Translation: CASSLQPGNEQFF.

This chain joins TRBV19 and TRBJ1-5, with TRBD1 matching 8 bases. The CDR3 has 16 amino acids. Germline loops: CDR1 LNHDA, CDR2 SQIVND (reference sequence). Trimming at V came to 4 bases and at J to 4 bases, leaving 9 bases not matched to a gene. CDR3 sequence (DNA): TGTGCCAGTAGTACCACAGGGGGACCGGGGAATCAGCCCCAGCATTTT. Translated: CASSTTGGPGNQPQHF.

The chain uses TRBV28 and TRBJ2-2, with 9 bases that match TRBD2. Looked up from germline, CDR1 is MDHEN and CDR2 is SYDVKM. The V and J ends lost 6 bases and 15 bases, in that order; junction bases with no gene match: 11. The CDR3 is made up of 13 amino acids. The CDR3 sequence: CASRTGSGGKVFF. The CDR3 DNA reads TGTGCCAGCAGGACTGGTAGCGGGGGTAAAGTGTTTTTT.

The chain joins TRBV7-9 to TRBJ1-2; D remains ambiguous. V lost 4 bases and J 4 bases, leaving 16 bases between the germline ends. The germline CDR1 and CDR2 sequences are SEHNR and FQNEAQ (reference sequence). The CDR3 is 15 amino acids. The CDR3 DNA reads as TGTGCCAGCAGCTCCGACGTGGGCAGGTCCTATGGCTACACCTTC. Amino acids: CASSSDVGRSYGYTF.

The chain has TRBV6-5 and TRBJ2-3, with D possibly being TRBD2 (5 bases). CDR1 MNHEY and CDR2 SVGAGI come from the germline V gene. Trimming left V 0 bases short and J 4 bases short, with 14 bases between. This CDR3 is built from 16 residues. The chain's CDR3 is CASSYSGMGVADTQYF. The CDR3 nucleotides read TGTGCCAGCAGTTACTCCGGGATGGGCGTCGCAGATACGCAGTATTTT.

The chain carries TRBV9 and TRBJ2-1, with TRBD2 matching over 8 bases. Per germline, CDR1 SGDLS and CDR2 YYNGEE. The CDR3 sequence is 15 residues long. J lost 4 bases, V lost 0 bases, and 3 bases had no gene match. DNA of the CDR3: TGTGCCAGCAGCGTAGACGGGACTAGATACAATGAGCAGTTCTTC. Its protein is CASSVDGTRYNEQFF.

V gene TRBV2 combines with J gene TRBJ2-3; 8 bases map to TRBD2. CDR3 length: 16 amino acids. J lost 3 bases, V lost 0 bases, and 5 bases had no gene match. Germline lookup yields CDR1 SNHLY and CDR2 FYNNEI. DNA of the CDR3: TGTGCCAGCAGTGAAGCCGGGACTAGGGGGACAGATACGCAGTATTTT. This gives the protein CASSEAGTRGTDTQYF.

The CDR3 loop is CASRSGGANVLTF. CDR3 bases: TGCGCCAGCAGGAGCGGAGGGGCCAACGTCCTGACTTTC. The chain recombines TRBV5-1 with TRBJ2-6, with a weak D call TRBD2 (5 bases). Germline assignment: CDR1 SGHRS and CDR2 YFSETQ. Trimming shortened V by 5 bases and J by 4 bases, and 7 bases separated the two germline ends. The CDR3 totals 13 residues. Combining the CDR3 with reference TRBV5-1 and TRBJ2-6 gives the whole variable domain KAGVTQTPRYLIKTRGQQVTLSCSPISGHRSVSWYQQTPGQGLQFLFEYFSETQRNKGNFPGRFSGRQFSNSRSEMNVSTLELGDSALYLCASRSGGANVLTFGAGSRLTVL.

The V and J genes are TRBV27 and TRBJ2-7; D is unresolved. This CDR3 is 13 amino acids long. V lost 2 bases to trimming and J lost 4 bases, with 9 bases between them. Per germline, CDR1 MNHEY and CDR2 SMNVEV (reference sequence). The chain's CDR3 is CASSLRYNYEQYF. CDR3 sequence (DNA): TGTGCCAGCAGTTTACGATATAATTACGAGCAGTACTTC.

The chain uses TRBV6-5 and TRBJ1-6; D is possibly TRBD1 (5 bases). This CDR3 is 16 amino acids long. Germline V CDR1 and CDR2: MNHEY, SVGAGI. V was clipped by 3 bases and J by 6 bases, with 15 bases between them. The CDR3 loop is CASSYGDGRSNSPLHF. The CDR3 nucleotides read TGTGCCAGCAGTTATGGGGACGGGAGGAGTAATTCACCCCTCCACTTT.

The rearrangement links TRBV5-6 to TRBJ2-1; TRBD1 matches at 7 bases. With 4 bases clipped from V and 1 base from J, the junction kept 11 bases outside the gene matches. Germline V lookup: CDR1 SGHDT, CDR2 YYEEEE. This CDR3 is 17 amino acids long. As DNA, the CDR3 is TGTGCCAGCAGCATCCCCACCCAGGGGGTGTCCTACAATGAGCAGTTCTTC. Amino acid sequence: CASSIPTQGVSYNEQFF.

The chain links TRBV30 to TRBJ1-4, with unresolved D. The V gene's germline CDR1 is GTSNPN and CDR2 SVGIG (reference sequence). There are 14 residues in the CDR3. V shed 1 base and J shed 8 bases, with 14 bases lying between them. The CDR3 nucleotides read TGTGCCTGGAGTGCTGGCTCGTCAGGCGAAAAACTGTTTTTT. Encoded protein: CAWSAGSSGEKLFF.

This chain links TRBV18 with TRBJ1-2; D gene uncertain. The CDR3 extends over 13 amino acids. V gave up 2 bases and J gave up 8 bases, with 12 bases separating them. Germline V gives CDR1 KGHSH, CDR2 LQKENI. The CDR3 protein is CASSPTAGRGYTF. For the CDR3, the DNA is TGTGCCAGCTCACCAACGGCAGGCCGAGGCTACACCTTC.

The rearrangement uses TRBV4-2 and TRBJ1-1, with TRBD1 identical over 10 bases. The V gene's germline CDR1 is LGHNA and CDR2 YNFKEQ. This CDR3 spans 16 amino acids. After removal of 4 bases from V and 0 bases from J, the junction contained 5 bases not matched to a gene. CDR3 amino acids: CASSRPGQGMNTEAFF. As DNA, the CDR3 is TGTGCCAGCAGCCGCCCGGGACAGGGGATGAACACTGAAGCTTTCTTT.

The gene calls are TRBV5-1 and TRBJ1-2; no clear D. Trimming pared 0 bases from V and 4 bases from J, leaving 7 bases between. The CDR3 length is 13 residues. The germline CDR1 and CDR2 sequences are SGHRS and YFSETQ. Here the CDR3 DNA reads TGCGCCAGCAGCTTGGGGGCAGGCTATGGCTACACCTTC. Its protein is CASSLGAGYGYTF.

The rearrangement links TRBV7-2 to TRBJ1-5, with TRBD1 matching 9 bases. The length of the CDR3 is 16 residues. Germline V gives CDR1 SGHTA, CDR2 FQGNSA. V was clipped by 5 bases and J by 6 bases; unmatched bases: 11. The CDR3 sequence: CASSPGQGKGGQPQHF. As DNA, the CDR3 is TGTGCCAGCAGCCCGGGACAGGGAAAAGGAGGTCAGCCCCAGCATTTT.

The chain couples TRBV25-1 to TRBJ1-4, with D unresolved. This CDR3 is 14 amino acids long. Trimming removed 1 base at V and 5 bases at J, with 8 bases between. Germline V gives CDR1 MGHDK, CDR2 SYGVNS. The DNA for the CDR3 is TGTGCCAGCAGTGAATGGGGTAACAATGAAAAACTGTTTTTT. Protein sequence: CASSEWGNNEKLFF.

V is TRBV5-1 and J is TRBJ2-2; D is unclear. The germline V gene has CDR1 SGHRS and CDR2 YFSETQ. CDR3 length: 16 residues. Trimming shortened V by 0 bases and J by 4 bases, and 13 bases separated the two germline ends. The CDR3 bases are TGCGCCAGCAGCTTGGCCGGTGGCAGCTCCACCGGGGAGCTGTTTTTT. This encodes CASSLAGGSSTGELFF.

The chain combines TRBV7-8 with TRBJ2-2; 7 bases match TRBD2. The V and J ends lost 6 bases and 2 bases, in that order; junction bases with no gene match: 12. Germline loops: CDR1 SGHVS, CDR2 FQNEAQ. The CDR3 spans 17 residues. This chain's CDR3 is CASSRSGAGSNTGELFF. CDR3 in DNA: TGTGCCAGCAGTCGGTCAGGAGCGGGAAGTAACACCGGGGAGCTGTTTTTT.

V usage is TRBV18 and J usage is TRBJ2-2, with 7 bases lining up with TRBD1. The V segment lost 6 bases and the J segment 1 base; nucleotides outside the gene matches: 5. From germline, CDR1 is KGHSH and CDR2 LQKENI. The CDR3 consists of 15 residues. Here the CDR3 reads CASSDRALNTGELFF. As DNA, the CDR3 is TGTGCCAGCTCCGACAGGGCCCTGAACACCGGGGAGCTGTTTTTT.

The chain carries TRBV6-5 and TRBJ1-5; D is perhaps TRBD1 (5 bases). Deletions cut 8 bases from V and 0 bases from J, with 8 bases between. Germline V gives CDR1 MNHEY, CDR2 SVGAGI. This CDR3 region has 13 residues. CDR3 nucleotides: TGTGCCAGCGGTAGGGGTAGCAATCAGCCCCAGCATTTT. Translating gives CASGRGSNQPQHF.